This TCR beta chain was captured in a study of OX40 agonist ivuxolimab in advanced cancers. Study-wide background: Prior anti-PD-1, anti-PD-L1 or anti-CTLA-4 therapy did not bar entry, and approximately 40% had some. Three patients had partial responses: one hepatocellular carcinoma, two cutaneous melanoma.

Notes on the study in general: The authors did not determine the antigen specificity of the expanded peripheral T cells.

The cohort excluded patients with autoimmune disease history or systemic immunosuppression. CDR1 and CDR2 from the germline V gene are WNHNN and SYGVQD (reference sequence). The CDR3 totals 13 residues. The V end lost 10 bases, the J end lost 3 bases, and 12 bases lay between the germline ends. As regards this clone: Antigen: not known.

Measured with immunoSEQ multiplex PCR; TCRdb has only the in-frame clones, and not every one. The data show more than 85,000 clones, approximately 90% seen once. The sequence derives from an adult with an advanced solid tumor such as melanoma, head and neck, liver or kidney cancer. Sample: CD4+ or CD8+ T cells sorted from blood, taken in a trial of the OX40 agonist ivuxolimab. The chain joins TRBV10-1 to TRBJ1-4, with a possible D match to TRBD1 (6 bases). CDR3 amino acids: CATRQDSNEKLFF. In nucleotides, the CDR3 is TGCGCCACCAGACAGGATTCTAATGAAAAACTGTTTTTT.